This TCR beta chain came from a study of blood T cell repertoires in COVID-19. Study-level background: PBMCs, B-cell-depleted T cells, or T cells were the source of the cDNA or gDNA that made up the material.

Enrolled through a virtual design, the participants were between roughly 18 and 90 years of age and came from 24 US areas. In assigning cohorts, the study relied on participant-reported clinical history. V shed 3 bases and J shed 5 bases, with 10 bases lying between them. The CDR3 has 13 amino acids. The V gene's germline CDR1 is LNHDA and CDR2 SQIVND (reference sequence). Produced via immunoSEQ multiplex PCR; TCRdb's table is partial and in-frame only. The sample includes some 140,000 clones, 84% seen only once; the top ten take 5.5%. The chain couples TRBV19 to TRBJ1-2; the D is unclear. The TCR comes from a man aged 40-49 years with acute COVID-19. The specimen was PBMCs or T cells enriched from blood (not recorded which). CDR3 nucleotides: TGTGCCAGTAGTATTTCGCAGGAATATGGCTACACCTTC. This encodes CASSISQEYGYTF.